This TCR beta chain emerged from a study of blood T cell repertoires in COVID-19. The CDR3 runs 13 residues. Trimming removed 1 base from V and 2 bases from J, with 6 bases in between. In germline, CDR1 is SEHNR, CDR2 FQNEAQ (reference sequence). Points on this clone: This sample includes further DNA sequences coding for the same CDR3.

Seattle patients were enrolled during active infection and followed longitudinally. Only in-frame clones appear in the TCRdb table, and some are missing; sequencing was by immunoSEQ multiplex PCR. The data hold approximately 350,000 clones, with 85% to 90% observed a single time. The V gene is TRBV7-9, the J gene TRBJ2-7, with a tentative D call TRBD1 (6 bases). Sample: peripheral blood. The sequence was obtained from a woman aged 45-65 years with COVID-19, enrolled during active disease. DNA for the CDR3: TGTGCCAGCAGCTTAGGGACAGCCTACGAGCAGTACTTC. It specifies CASSLGTAYEQYF.